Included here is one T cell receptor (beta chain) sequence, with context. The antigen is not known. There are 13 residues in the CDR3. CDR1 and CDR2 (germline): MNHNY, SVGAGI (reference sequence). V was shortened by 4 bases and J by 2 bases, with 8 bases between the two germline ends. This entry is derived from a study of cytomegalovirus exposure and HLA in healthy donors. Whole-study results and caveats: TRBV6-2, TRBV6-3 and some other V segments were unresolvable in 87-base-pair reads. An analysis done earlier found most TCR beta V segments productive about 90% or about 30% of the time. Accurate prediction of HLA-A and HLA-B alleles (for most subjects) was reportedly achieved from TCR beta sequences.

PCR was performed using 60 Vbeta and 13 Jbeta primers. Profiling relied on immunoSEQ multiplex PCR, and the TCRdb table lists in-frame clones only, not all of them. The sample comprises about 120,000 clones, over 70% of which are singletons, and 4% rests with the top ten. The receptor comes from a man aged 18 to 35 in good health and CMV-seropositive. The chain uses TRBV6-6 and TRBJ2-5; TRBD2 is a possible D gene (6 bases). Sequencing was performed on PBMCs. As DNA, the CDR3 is TGTGCCAGCAGTTCTGGACTACAAGAGACCCAGTACTTC. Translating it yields CASSSGLQETQYF.